Below, 3 T cell receptor beta chains from the same sample are listed, as sequenced in a study of shared T cell receptors in the human thymus. Profiling relied on immunoSEQ multiplex PCR, and the TCRdb table lists in-frame clones only, not all of them. The sample shows some 700,000 clones, 85% to 90% of them seen only once. These data also formed part of another study, on human thymus T cells.

Sequencing was carried out using thymocytes. These receptor sequences come from a boy younger than two with a congenital heart defect.

The chain uses TRBV4-1 and TRBJ2-1; D is perhaps TRBD2 (5 bases). CDR3 length equals 19 residues. The germline V gene has CDR1 MGHRA and CDR2 YSYEKL. The V end was cut by 4 bases, the J end by 0 bases, with 22 bases between. CDR3 DNA sequence: TGCGCCAGCAGCCTTACCCGGGGTCAGCCAACGAGCTCCTACAATGAGCAGTTCTTC. As protein: CASSLTRGQPTSSYNEQFF.

This clone has just one count. The chain combines TRBV27 with TRBJ2-7; the match to TRBD1 covers 9 bases. CDR1 and CDR2 from the germline V gene are MNHEY and SMNVEV (reference sequence). This CDR3 has 15 amino acids. Losses at the gene ends were 6 bases for V and 0 bases for J; bases not matched to a gene: 6. CDR3 in amino acids: CASRPPGQGSYEQYF. In DNA form, the CDR3 reads TGTGCCAGCAGACCTCCGGGACAGGGCTCCTACGAGCAGTACTTC.

Regarding this clone: Other DNA sequences in this specimen translate into the identical CDR3. The chain is built from TRBV4-3 and TRBJ1-1; no reliable D call. The CDR3 covers 13 residues. With 0 bases removed from V and 1 base from J, the gap between germline ends came to 3 bases. Per germline, CDR1 LGHNA and CDR2 YSLEER. CDR3 sequence (DNA): TGCGCCAGCAGCCAAGACAGGAACACTGAAGCTTTCTTT. Translation: CASSQDRNTEAFF.